These 19 T cell receptor beta chains originate from one sample sequenced in a study of T cells after yellow fever vaccination (dated by TCRdb to between 2017 and 2020). Preparation of the library involved 5' RACE. The sequencing machine was an Illumina HiSeq 2500. TCRdb reworked the public reads: Q25 trimming with fastp, MiXCR clone assembly, productive beta chains retained. Entries are consolidated by CDR3 protein sequence, retaining the most common genes and DNA. The table for this sample lists under 700,000 distinct CDR3 sequences; 17% of them were counted only once. Roughly 17% of the sample rests with the top ten. Reading the label with the study, this specimen's treatment or condition is: live attenuated yellow fever vaccine strain. Sequencing used PBMCs, obtained 4 to 6 days after the first yellow fever vaccination. The receptor source for this set is a man aged 18 to 29 who received the YFV17D yellow fever vaccine.

This chain links TRBV9 with TRBJ1-3, with unresolved D. The CDR3 contains 14 residues. V lost 9 bases and J lost 4, with 17 bases in between. Germline V gives CDR1 SGDLS, CDR2 YYNGEE. The CDR3 sequence: CATARGAEGNTIYF. In DNA form, the CDR3 reads TGTGCCACCGCGCGGGGAGCGGAAGGAAACACCATATATTTT.

In its sample, this clonotype was seen a few times. This chain uses TRBV27 with TRBJ2-1, with 7 bases lining up with TRBD1. In germline, CDR1 is MNHEY, CDR2 SMNVEV (reference sequence). The length of the CDR3 is 17 residues. J gave up 8 bases and V 6 bases, and 19 bases lay outside the gene matches. In DNA form, the CDR3 reads TGTGCCAGCAGCCGCGGGCGAGGGACAGCACTCGGCGATGAGCAGTTCTTC. Protein: CASSRGRGTALGDEQFF.

This clonotype turned up a few times. The chain carries TRBV6-4 and TRBJ2-1, with a possible D match to TRBD2 (5 bases). The CDR3 consists of 12 residues. Germline V gene data show CDR1 as MRHNA and CDR2 as SNTAGT. Trimming took 9 bases from V and 9 from J, leaving 15 bases between them. CDR3 nucleotides: TGTGCCAGAGGAGGCACAGTTAGTGAGCAGTTCTTC. Protein sequence: CARGGTVSEQFF.

Regarding this clonotype: One junction end does not reproduce the germline sequence, and a read error may be involved. The rearrangement joins TRBV4-1 to TRBJ1-6; D not certain. This CDR3 has 14 amino acids. The V gene's germline CDR1 is MGHRA and CDR2 YSYEKL. In DNA, the CDR3 is TGCGCCAGCGGGGATGACATCTTTAATTCACCCTTCCACTTT. Translated, it gives CASGDDIFNSPFHF.

The chain combines TRBV7-2 with TRBJ2-5; TRBD2 aligns across 8 bases. Germline assignment: CDR1 SGHTA and CDR2 FQGNSA. V shed 4 bases, J shed 1 base, and the junction held 8 bases outside the gene matches. There are 16 residues in the CDR3. CDR3 DNA sequence: TGTGCCAGCAGCTCCCGGACTAGCTTACTCCAAGAGACCCAGTACTTC. This gives the protein CASSSRTSLLQETQYF.

The genes are TRBV4-1 and TRBJ1-5; TRBD1 is a possible D gene (5 bases). The CDR3 has 14 amino acids. The V and J ends lost 5 bases and 2 bases respectively, with 10 bases between them. Germline loops: CDR1 MGHRA, CDR2 YSYEKL. The CDR3 DNA reads as TGCGCCAGCAGCTATCAGGGTGGCAATCAGCCCCAGCATTTT. Protein sequence: CASSYQGGNQPQHF.

The V call is TRBV15, the J call TRBJ2-2, with D possibly TRBD1 on 7 matching bases. Germline V gene data show CDR1 as LNHNV and CDR2 as YYDKDF (reference sequence). This CDR3 region has 17 residues. V lost 0 bases, J lost 4 bases, and 15 bases lay in between. The CDR3 protein is CATSRDLGRGVTGELFF. CDR3 in DNA: TGTGCCACCAGCAGAGATCTCGGCAGGGGGGTCACCGGGGAGCTGTTTTTT. The variable domain in full, completed from reference TRBV15 and TRBJ2-2, reads DAMVIQNPRYQVTQFGKPVTLSCSQTLNHNVMYWYQQKSSQAPKLLFHYYDKDFNNEADTPDNFQSRRPNTSFCFLDIRSPGLGDTAMYLCATSRDLGRGVTGELFFGEGSRLTVL.

This clonotype was detected a few times. This chain joins TRBV7-9 and TRBJ1-2, with 7 bases that match TRBD1. This CDR3 is built from 12 residues. Unmatched junction bases numbered 7, after V lost 5 bases and J lost 10 bases. Germline lookup yields CDR1 SEHNR and CDR2 FQNEAQ (reference sequence). The CDR3 loop reads CASSTSTGFYTF. For the CDR3, the DNA is TGTGCCAGCAGCACGTCGACAGGGTTCTACACCTTC.

The genes are TRBV12-3 or TRBV12-4 and TRBJ2-3; 10 bases align to TRBD2. V was pared by 6 bases and J by 2 bases, with 2 bases of the junction left unmatched. CDR3 length: 14 residues. Here the CDR3 reads CASRGLALTDTQYF. CDR3 sequence (DNA): TGTGCCAGCAGGGGACTAGCGCTCACAGATACGCAGTATTTT.

The chain uses TRBV5-6 and TRBJ2-1, with 12 bases matching TRBD2. The length of the CDR3 is 15 residues. V lost 7 bases and J lost 6; bases outside the gene matches: 8. Germline CDR1 reads SGHDT; CDR2 reads YYEEEE. This CDR3 reads CASAWASGGGNEQFF. CDR3 nucleotides: TGTGCCAGCGCTTGGGCTAGCGGGGGGGGCAATGAGCAGTTCTTC.

The chain employs TRBV14 and TRBJ1-1; D gene unclear. Germline V gives CDR1 SGHDN, CDR2 FVKESK. The CDR3 runs to 13 residues. V was clipped by 6 bases and J by 0 bases, with 8 bases between them. For the CDR3, the DNA is TGTGCCAGCAGGGGCTTCATGAACACTGAAGCTTTCTTT. Its translation: CASRGFMNTEAFF.

The chain recombines TRBV11-2 with TRBJ2-5; D possibly corresponds to TRBD1 (7 bases). Germline V gene sequence: CDR1 SGHAT, CDR2 FQNNGV. The CDR3 length is 15 residues. V was clipped by 5 bases and J by 6 bases, with 19 bases between them. The CDR3 DNA sequence: TGTGCCAGCAGCGGAGGGATAGGGGGCGAAAAGACCCAGTACTTC. This codes for CASSGGIGGEKTQYF.

The J gene is TRBJ2-2, the V gene TRBV6-1; 9 bases agree with TRBD1. This CDR3 contains 14 residues. The germline V gene has CDR1 MNHNS and CDR2 SASEGT. Trimming cost V 10 bases and J 7 bases; bases outside gene matches: 10. The CDR3 DNA is TGTGCCATCTACACGGGACAGGGAATCGGGGAGCTGTTTTTT. This translates into CAIYTGQGIGELFF.

This clonotype has just a few counts. The chain joins TRBV15 to TRBJ2-5; D is uncertain. The CDR3 loop spans 13 amino acids. V was trimmed by 5 bases and J by 2 bases, leaving 9 bases between them. Germline-derived CDR1 and CDR2 are LNHNV and YYDKDF (reference sequence). CDR3 sequence reads: CATSGLRQETQYF. The CDR3 DNA reads TGTGCCACCAGCGGCCTGCGGCAAGAGACCCAGTACTTC. The complete variable domain, with remaining parts taken from reference TRBV15 and TRBJ2-5, reads DAMVIQNPRYQVTQFGKPVTLSCSQTLNHNVMYWYQQKSSQAPKLLFHYYDKDFNNEADTPDNFQSRRPNTSFCFLDIRSPGLGDTAMYLCATSGLRQETQYFGPGTRLLVL.

The chain links TRBV4-1 to TRBJ2-3, with a weak D call TRBD2 (6 bases). Germline CDR1 and CDR2: MGHRA and YSYEKL. Trimming removed 0 bases from V and 2 bases from J, with 12 bases in between. The CDR3 is made up of 16 amino acids. The CDR3 nucleotides read TGCGCCAGCAGCCAAGATTGGGGGGAACACACAGATACGCAGTATTTT. It is translated as CASSQDWGEHTDTQYF.

The sample holds many counts of this clonotype. The CDR3 nucleotides read TGTGCCAGCAGCCCAGCGGCCTACACTGAAGCTTTCTTT. This encodes CASSPAAYTEAFF. V usage is TRBV12-3 or TRBV12-4 and J usage is TRBJ1-1; D gene unclear. Trimming took off 6 bases at V and 3 bases at J, with 11 bases between the two ends. The CDR3 extends over 13 amino acids.

This rearrangement joins TRBV5-1 to TRBJ2-1; no clear D. Trimming shortened V by 0 bases and J by 0 bases, and 10 bases separated the two germline ends. The CDR3 is 16 amino acids. Germline CDR1 reads SGHRS; CDR2 reads YFSETQ. The CDR3 region has the DNA TGCGCCAGCAGCTTGGCCCATGGAAGCTCCTACAATGAGCAGTTCTTC. Its protein product is CASSLAHGSSYNEQFF. Full variable domain (remainder filled in from reference TRBV5-1 and TRBJ2-1): KAGVTQTPRYLIKTRGQQVTLSCSPISGHRSVSWYQQTPGQGLQFLFEYFSETQRNKGNFPGRFSGRQFSNSRSEMNVSTLELGDSALYLCASSLAHGSSYNEQFFGPGTRLTVL.

This clonotype was recorded many times. This rearrangement joins TRBV7-3 to TRBJ1-1; TRBD1 matches 9 bases. CDR3 length: 13 residues. The J segment lost 11 bases and the V segment lost 4 bases, leaving 8 bases of the junction unmatched. Germline V gene sequence: CDR1 SGHTA, CDR2 FQGTGA. This CDR3 reads CASSSIQGAGAFF. Written as DNA, the CDR3 is TGTGCCAGCAGCTCAATACAGGGGGCCGGGGCTTTCTTT.

The CDR3 here is CASRLTDSSGNTIYF. DNA of the CDR3: TGTGCCAGCAGACTGACGGACAGCTCTGGAAACACCATATATTTT. This rearrangement joins TRBV12-3 or TRBV12-4 to TRBJ1-3, with TRBD1 as a possible D gene (6 bases). The CDR3 has 15 residues. The ends were cut back, 6 bases at V and 0 bases at J, with 12 bases in the middle.